This is a list of T cell receptor beta chains from one sample in a study of blood T cell repertoires in COVID-19. Data came from immunoSEQ multiplex PCR; TCRdb stores just in-frame clones and leaves some out. The data contain around 150,000 clones, roughly 90% of them seen just once; the ten biggest clones take up 2% to 3%. The sample comprised peripheral blood. The source of these receptors is a man younger than 30 with acute or convalescent COVID-19. Each CDR3 is given with its conserved first and last residue. The order of the fields is D gene, V gene, clone size, J gene, CDR3 DNA, CDR3 protein. D genes are given only for firm matches. Clone size is stated in some rows and not others, as once, few, many or a class when expanded.

TRBD1	TRBV5-1	-	TRBJ1-6	TGCGCCAGCAGGGGAGGGACAGGGGATAATTCACCCCTCCACTTT	CASRGGTGDNSPLHF
TRBD1	TRBV28	-	TRBJ1-2	TGTGCCAGCAGTTTCCAGGGACAGATGAGCTATGGCTACACCTTC	CASSFQGQMSYGYTF
-	TRBV27	-	TRBJ2-7	TGTGCCAGCAGTGCTTGGCGTTTAGCATCCTACGAGCAGTACTTC	CASSAWRLASYEQYF
-	TRBV2	-	TRBJ2-5	TGTGCCAGCAGCCTAGGATCCAGAGAGACCCAGTACTTC	CASSLGSRETQYF
TRBD2	TRBV5-4	-	TRBJ2-2	TGTGCCACCACCACCGGCGGGAGGGTTTCCGGGGAGCTGTTTTTT	CATTTGGRVSGELFF
TRBD1	TRBV27	-	TRBJ2-7	TGTGCCAGCAGTTTATCGAAAAGGGACAGGGTTTTCATCTACGAGCAGTACTTC	CASSLSKRDRVFIYEQYF
-	TRBV6-5	-	TRBJ1-1	TGTGCCAGCAGTACCCGGGGGGGCGCGACGGAAGCTTTCTTT	CASSTRGGATEAFF
TRBD1	TRBV11-2	once	TRBJ1-2	TGTGCCAGCAGCTTACAGGGGGCGGGCTATGGCTACACCTTC	CASSLQGAGYGYTF
-	TRBV9	-	TRBJ1-4	TGTGCCAGCAGCTCGCACAGGGTAGGAGAGGAAAAACTGTTTTTT	CASSSHRVGEEKLFF
-	TRBV19	-	TRBJ2-5	TGTGCCAGTAGTACAATGGACAGTTGGGGAAAGACCCAGTACTTC	CASSTMDSWGKTQYF
TRBD1	TRBV3-1/TRBV3-2	-	TRBJ1-1	TGTGCCAGCAGCCGGGGGACAGGACTTATCACTGAAGCTTTCTTT	CASSRGTGLITEAFF
TRBD1	TRBV19	-	TRBJ1-2	TGTGCCAGTAGCCATGACCTGGACAGGGCCTATGGCTACACCTTC	CASSHDLDRAYGYTF
TRBD1	TRBV3-1/TRBV3-2	-	TRBJ2-3	TGTGCCAGCAGCCCCTCGACAGGGAGAAGCACAGATACGCAGTATTTT	CASSPSTGRSTDTQYF
TRBD1	TRBV9	-	TRBJ1-4	TGTGCCAGCAGCCCTATCAGGACAGGCGAAAAACTGTTTTTT	CASSPIRTGEKLFF
TRBD2	TRBV15	-	TRBJ2-5	TGTGCCACCAGCGGCGACGGGACTAGCGGGATCGAGGAGCCCCAGTACTTC	CATSGDGTSGIEEPQYF
-	TRBV5-6	-	TRBJ1-1	TGTGCCAGCAGCCCCCGAGGGGGATGGGACACTGAAGCTTTCTTT	CASSPRGGWDTEAFF
-	TRBV5-1	-	TRBJ2-4	TGCGCCAGCAGCTTGGGTCAGAGGGAGGACATTCAGTACTTC	CASSLGQREDIQYF
-	TRBV19	-	TRBJ2-7	TGTGCCAGTAGTAGAACCGCGACGGGATCCTACGAGCAGTACTTC	CASSRTATGSYEQYF
-	TRBV19	-	TRBJ1-1	TGTGCCAGTAGTAGTGACAGCGCGGTGGCTTTCTTT	CASSSDSAVAFF
TRBD2	TRBV7-9	-	TRBJ2-5	TGTGCCAGCAGCTTAAGGCTAGCGGAAGAGACCCAGTACTTC	CASSLRLAEETQYF
TRBD2	TRBV23-1	-	TRBJ2-3	TGCGCCAGCAGTCAATCTTTTGCCGATTGGTTCGGCGGGGGGGGGACAGATACGCAGTATTTT	CASSQSFADWFGGGGTDTQYF
TRBD1	TRBV5-6	-	TRBJ2-7	TGTGCCAGCAGCCTTATCGGGACAGGGTCCTACGAGCAGTACTTC	CASSLIGTGSYEQYF
-	TRBV9	-	TRBJ1-1	TGTGCCAGCAGCCCTACCCCACCCACCGGGTGGGCTTTCTTT	CASSPTPPTGWAFF
TRBD2	TRBV7-8	once	TRBJ2-1	TGTGCCAGCGGGACTAGCGGGGGGCCGTCCTACAATGAGCAGTTCTTC	CASGTSGGPSYNEQFF
-	TRBV6-6	-	TRBJ2-7	TGTGCCAGCAGTTACTCGGCACAGGGCCACGAGCAGTACTTC	CASSYSAQGHEQYF
-	TRBV11-2	-	TRBJ2-1	TGTGCCACCTCGGCCGGCAGGTTGACCTACAATGAGCAGTTCTTC	CATSAGRLTYNEQFF
-	TRBV5-1	-	TRBJ2-2	TGCGCCAGCAGCTTGGCGCTTAGGACAGCAGTGAGCACCGGGGAGCTGTTTTTT	CASSLALRTAVSTGELFF
TRBD1	TRBV6-2/TRBV6-3	-	TRBJ2-3	TGTGCCAGCAGTGCTCGACAGGGGATTCTTACAGATACGCAGTATTTT	CASSARQGILTDTQYF
-	TRBV14	once	TRBJ1-1	TGTGCCAGCAGCATACAGGGCAACACTGAAGCTTTCTTT	CASSIQGNTEAFF
-	TRBV6-4	once	TRBJ2-1	TGTGCCAGCAGCCCCTTCGACTCCTCCGGTGAGCAGTTCTTC	CASSPFDSSGEQFF
TRBD1	TRBV24-1	-	TRBJ2-3	TGTGCCACCAGTGACAAAGACGGCGACAGGGTTCATGCAGATACGCAGTATTTT	CATSDKDGDRVHADTQYF
-	TRBV19	-	TRBJ2-1	TGTGCCAGTAGTATAGCTATGTTAACTGAGCAGTTCTTC	CASSIAMLTEQFF
-	TRBV6-2/TRBV6-3	-	TRBJ1-5	TGTGCCAGCAGTTGGTTTCGGGGTGGCAATCAGCCCCAGCATTTT	CASSWFRGGNQPQHF
TRBD1	TRBV6-5	-	TRBJ1-1	TGTGCCAGCAGTTATGACAGGGAGAACACTGAAGCTTTCTTT	CASSYDRENTEAFF
-	TRBV30	-	TRBJ1-6	TGTGCCTGGACCTTACCGGGACTCCGCTCCTATAATTCACCCCTCCACTTT	CAWTLPGLRSYNSPLHF
TRBD1	TRBV30	few	TRBJ1-6	TGTGCCTGGGGACAGGGAGGATCACCCCTCCACTTT	CAWGQGGSPLHF
-	TRBV10-3	-	TRBJ1-5	TGTGCCATCGGCCCGGGGAAGGGTCAGCCCCAGCATTTT	CAIGPGKGQPQHF
TRBD1	TRBV27	-	TRBJ2-2	TGTGCCAGCAGTTCCCTGGGACAGGGGATAACCACCGGGGAGCTGTTTTTT	CASSSLGQGITTGELFF
-	TRBV5-1	once	TRBJ1-1	TGCGCCAGCAGCTTGTGGGCCGGAGGCACTGAAGCTTTCTTT	CASSLWAGGTEAFF
TRBD1	TRBV5-1	-	TRBJ2-1	TGCGCCAGCAGCCGTGGGACAGTCGATCGGCTCTACAATGAGCAGTTCTTC	CASSRGTVDRLYNEQFF